Listed below are T cell receptor beta chains from one sample, sequenced in a study of T cells in Graves' hyperthyroidism and ophthalmopathy. MiXCR was run by TCRdb on the multiplex PCR reads, yielding one entry per CDR3 protein. The sample lists 300,000 to 400,000 distinct CDR3 sequences, over 15% occurring once. Specimen: blood. These receptors all stem from a woman between 45 and 60 years old with Graves' hyperthyroidism. Each CDR3 is given with its conserved first and last residue. D genes are given only for firm matches. The size of a clone is reported for some rows only, either as once, few or many, or as a class for expanded clones.

>TRBJ1-2|TRBV9|TRBD1|.
TGTGCCAGCAGCTTAAGGACAGGGGACAACTATGGCTACACCTTC
CASSLRTGDNYGYTF
>TRBJ2-1|TRBV6-2/TRBV6-3|TRBD1|many
TGTGCCAGCCTAACCAACTATACCGCCAGGGGGACAGGGGGTCCTCTTTCCTACAATGAGCAGTTCTTC
CASLTNYTARGTGGPLSYNEQFF
>TRBJ2-7|TRBV11-2|.|many
TGTGCCAGCAGGAAACTAAACTCCTACGAGCAGTACTTC
CASRKLNSYEQYF
>TRBJ1-1|TRBV7-9|.|.
TGTGCCAGCACCCCCGGCACGAACACTGAAGCTTTCTTT
CASTPGTNTEAFF
>TRBJ2-3|TRBV9|.|.
TGTGCCAGCAGCGTACTTGGGACAAGCTTTTCGTCGGATACGCAGTATTTT
CASSVLGTSFSSDTQYF
>TRBJ1-1|TRBV4-2|.|.
TGTGCCAGCAGCCAAGGGGCGCTGGACAACACTGAAGCTTTCTTT
CASSQGALDNTEAFF
>TRBJ2-7|TRBV3-1|.|many
TGTGCCAGCAGCCAAGGGCTAGAGGACGAGCAGTACTTC
CASSQGLEDEQYF
>TRBJ2-2|TRBV13|.|few
TGTGCCAGCAGCTTAGGGCAGAGCGGGGAGCTGTTTTTT
CASSLGQSGELFF
>TRBJ2-3|TRBV30|TRBD1|.
TGTGCCTGGAGTGTAACAGGGGACACAGATACGCAGTATTTT
CAWSVTGDTDTQYF
>TRBJ1-2|TRBV7-6|.|many
TGTGCCAGCAGCCCCGGACAGTCCTATGGCTACACCTTC
CASSPGQSYGYTF